The 25 T cell receptor beta chains reported below all come from one sample, sequenced in a study of T cells in Graves' hyperthyroidism and ophthalmopathy. Template material for amplifying TCR beta CDR3 regions consisted of RNA transcripts. First-round RT-PCR of the TCR CDR3 relied on the HTBI primer set. TCRdb re-called the multiplex PCR reads with MiXCR, one entry per CDR3 protein. Of under 400,000 distinct CDR3 sequences listed, just under 25% were seen once; the top ten hold roughly 80%. Material for sequencing was blood. Source of these receptors: a man aged 45-65 years with Graves' hyperthyroidism.

This clonotype has just a few counts. The chain uses TRBV20-1 and TRBJ2-7, with TRBD2 identical over 9 bases. Germline V gene data show CDR1 as DFQATT and CDR2 as SNEGSKA (reference sequence). The CDR3 sequence is 14 residues long. The V gene end was trimmed by 5 bases and the J gene end by 2 bases; junction bases not matched to a gene: 7. The CDR3 is CSAPSPSGAYEQYF. The DNA of the CDR3 is TGCAGTGCTCCGTCCCCTAGCGGGGCCTACGAGCAGTACTTC.

This clonotype was observed a handful of times. CDR3 bases: TGTGCCAGCTCCTGGGGCAGGGGGCCGTACAATGAGCAGTTCTTC. This sequence encodes CASSWGRGPYNEQFF. The chain links TRBV12-3 or TRBV12-4 to TRBJ2-1, with TRBD1 matching over 8 bases. The CDR3 is 15 amino acids. V shed 8 bases and J 4 bases; nucleotides not matched to a gene: 10.

Regarding this clonotype: One end of the junction varies from germline; a read error may be responsible. J is TRBJ2-7 and V is TRBV5-1; D not certain. Germline V lookup: CDR1 SGHRS, CDR2 YFSETQ. The CDR3 length is 12 residues. Here the CDR3 reads CASSADLYELYF. CDR3 DNA sequence: TGCGCCAGCAGCGCAGACCTCTACGAGCTGTACTTC.

The chain combines TRBV3-1 with TRBJ2-5, with 12 bases that match TRBD2. The CDR3 runs 15 residues. Germline-derived CDR1 and CDR2 are LGHDT and YNNKEL (reference sequence). Unmatched junction bases numbered 7, after V lost 8 bases and J lost 3 bases. The CDR3 region is CASETWTSGKETQYF. CDR3 DNA: TGTGCCAGCGAAACGTGGACTAGCGGGAAAGAGACCCAGTACTTC.

This clonotype was seen a few times. The chain couples TRBV6-1 to TRBJ2-1; 7 bases map to TRBD2. CDR1 is MNHNS and CDR2 is SASEGT in the germline V gene. This CDR3 comprises 16 residues. V was pared by 3 bases and J by 3 bases, with 8 bases of the junction left unmatched. CDR3 sequence (DNA): TGTGCCAGCAGTGAGGGAGGACTAGGGATCTACAATGAGCAGTTCTTC. This gives the protein CASSEGGLGIYNEQFF.

This rearrangement joins TRBV6-1 to TRBJ2-2, with a weak D call TRBD1 (6 bases). This CDR3 is 17 amino acids long. V gave up 1 base and J gave up 6 bases, with 18 bases separating them. Germline-derived CDR1 and CDR2 are MNHNS and SASEGT. In DNA form, the CDR3 reads TGTGCCAGCAGTGAAGGGGGGACACAGAGGGTCGCCGGGGAGCTGTTTTTT. Protein product: CASSEGGTQRVAGELFF.

This clonotype was seen a handful of times. The junction and the germline gene differ at one end; a read error may be behind it. The CDR3 DNA reads TGTGCCACCAGTGCGGCGGGACGGATGAACACCGGGGAGCTGTTTTTT. This encodes CATSAAGRMNTGELFF. This chain links TRBV12-3 or TRBV12-4 with TRBJ2-2, with a weak D call TRBD2 (6 bases). The CDR3 runs to 16 residues.

The chain recombines TRBV20-1 with TRBJ1-6; TRBD1 is a possible D gene (6 bases). Germline CDR1 and CDR2: DFQATT and SNEGSKA (reference sequence). Between the trimmed V and J ends, which lost 6 bases and 6 bases, there was a span of 15 bases. The CDR3 is 14 residues long. This CDR3 reads CSAQQGPINSPLHF. The DNA of the CDR3 is TGCAGTGCGCAACAGGGACCGATTAATTCACCCCTCCACTTT.

V gene TRBV18 combines with J gene TRBJ2-2; D gene uncertain. The germline V and J ends were trimmed by 3 bases and 0 bases, with 11 bases remaining between them. This CDR3 has 16 amino acids. Germline CDR1 and CDR2: KGHSH and LQKENI. The CDR3, as DNA: TGTGCCAGCTCACCGGACCTGGTCGCGAACACCGGGGAGCTGTTTTTT. Encoded protein: CASSPDLVANTGELFF.

At least ten counts were recorded for this clonotype. The genes are TRBV11-2 and TRBJ2-1, with 8 bases aligning to TRBD1. Germline V gives CDR1 SGHAT, CDR2 FQNNGV. The CDR3 covers 16 residues. The junction had 6 bases not matched to a gene; V was cut back by 5 bases and J by 0 bases. The CDR3 reads CASSSRDRHSYNEQFF. The CDR3 coding sequence is TGTGCCAGCAGCAGCCGGGACAGGCACTCCTACAATGAGCAGTTCTTC.

The V gene is TRBV12-3 or TRBV12-4, the J gene TRBJ2-3; no definite D call. This CDR3 contains 13 residues. V shed 3 bases and J shed 0 bases, with 4 bases lying between them. CDR3 in DNA: TGTGCCAGCAGTTTTGACAGCACAGATACGCAGTATTTT. It specifies CASSFDSTDTQYF.

This chain joins TRBV30 and TRBJ2-1; D not certain. This CDR3 is 13 amino acids long. Germline CDR1 and CDR2: GTSNPN and SVGIG (reference sequence). V lost 3 bases and J 3 bases, leaving 9 bases between the germline ends. The CDR3 coding sequence is TGTGCCTGGAGCAGCGCTTACTACAATGAGCAGTTCTTC. This codes for CAWSSAYYNEQFF.

J is TRBJ1-4 and V is TRBV27, with D unclear. The CDR3 has 16 residues. The ends were cut back, 2 bases at V and 0 bases at J, with 10 bases in the middle. CDR1 is MNHEY, CDR2 SMNVEV, per germline (reference sequence). The CDR3 bases are TGTGCCAGCAGTTTAGCGTCTGAGACAACTAATGAAAAACTGTTTTTT. It is translated as CASSLASETTNEKLFF.

This chain connects TRBV7-9 to TRBJ1-1; perhaps TRBD1 as D (5 bases). CDR3 length equals 14 residues. Germline-derived CDR1 and CDR2 are SEHNR and FQNEAQ (reference sequence). V was pared by 1 base and J by 7 bases, with 13 bases between. CDR3 sequence: CASSLEAQGIEAFF. As DNA, the CDR3 is TGTGCCAGCAGCTTAGAGGCCCAGGGAATTGAAGCTTTCTTT.

This clonotype was seen a few times. The V call is TRBV2, the J call TRBJ1-6; no definite D call. This CDR3 spans 13 amino acids. Germline-derived CDR1 and CDR2 are SNHLY and FYNNEI. Trimming removed 10 bases at V and 0 bases at J, with 7 bases between. The CDR3 spells CATRHSYNSPLHF. CDR3 nucleotide sequence: TGTGCCACCCGCCACTCCTATAATTCACCCCTCCACTTT.

To note about this clonotype: The junction departs from the called germline gene at one end, perhaps through a read error. J is TRBJ1-4 and V is TRBV7-2; 8 bases agree with TRBD1. There are 17 residues in the CDR3. In germline, CDR1 is SGHTA, CDR2 FQGNSA. This CDR3 reads CASSHRQGKSTNEKLFF. The CDR3 region has the DNA TGCGCCAGCAGCCATCGACAGGGGAAGAGTACTAATGAAAAACTGTTTTTT.

About this clonotype itself: One end of the junction is discordant with germline, which a read error may explain. This rearrangement joins TRBV6-1 to TRBJ1-6; 7 nucleotides align to TRBD1. The CDR3 sequence is 14 residues long. CDR1 MNHNS and CDR2 SASEGT come from the germline V gene. The CDR3 region is CASRETGNKSPLHF. CDR3 coding DNA: TGTGCCAGCAGAGAGACAGGGAATAAATCACCCCTCCACTTT.

This clonotype was observed a handful of times. J is TRBJ1-1 and V is TRBV30; possible D gene TRBD1, 6 bases. The CDR3 is made up of 13 amino acids. Trimming removed 4 bases from V and 1 base from J, with 10 bases in between. Germline CDR1 and CDR2: GTSNPN and SVGIG (reference sequence). DNA of the CDR3: TGTGCCTGGACGGGACAAGCGAACACTGAAGCTTTCTTT. Translation: CAWTGQANTEAFF.

This clonotype came up many times. The chain carries TRBV7-3 and TRBJ2-3, with 11 nucleotides matching TRBD2. The germline V gene encodes CDR1 SGHTA and CDR2 FQGTGA. There are 16 residues in the CDR3. V lost 3 bases, J lost 3 bases, and 5 bases stayed unmatched. The CDR3 nucleotides are TGTGCCAGCAGCTTCAGACTAGCGGGACTGACAGATACGCAGTATTTT. This gives the protein CASSFRLAGLTDTQYF.

In this sample, this clonotype turned up a few times. The chain couples TRBV10-3 to TRBJ2-3; 11 positions match TRBD2. Germline V gene lookup returns CDR1 ENHRY and CDR2 SYGVKD. This CDR3 contains 15 residues. Germline trimming cut 5 bases from V and 6 bases from J; bases unmatched to any gene: 7. The CDR3 here is CAISSLAGGADTQYF. CDR3 in DNA: TGTGCCATCAGTTCGCTAGCGGGGGGCGCCGATACGCAGTATTTT.

The J gene is TRBJ2-7, the V gene TRBV6-1, with 8 bases lining up with TRBD1. Germline values: CDR1 MNHNS, CDR2 SASEGT. The CDR3 totals 14 residues. V was pared by 4 bases and J by 3 bases, with 5 bases of the junction left unmatched. In DNA, the CDR3 is TGTGCCAGCAGTGGTGGGGACAGGATCTACGAGCAGTACTTC. Amino acid sequence: CASSGGDRIYEQYF.

The chain joins TRBV28 to TRBJ2-6, with TRBD1 matching 8 bases. Germline V gene sequence: CDR1 MDHEN, CDR2 SYDVKM. J was trimmed by 1 base and V by 11 bases; bases with no gene match: 7. The CDR3 runs 15 residues. The CDR3 loop reads CARTGSWSGANVLTF. The CDR3 DNA follows: TGTGCCCGGACAGGGAGTTGGTCTGGGGCCAACGTCCTGACTTTC.

There are many counts of this clonotype. The V call is TRBV2, the J call TRBJ2-5, with 11 bases fitting TRBD2. The CDR3 runs to 15 residues. Looked up from germline, CDR1 is SNHLY and CDR2 is FYNNEI. With 7 bases clipped from V and 7 bases from J, the junction kept 11 bases outside the gene matches. The CDR3 loop reads CASNRGLAGPGTQYF. For the CDR3, the DNA is TGTGCCAGCAATCGAGGACTAGCGGGCCCGGGGACCCAGTACTTC.

This clonotype came up many times. The chain joins TRBV3-1 to TRBJ2-5, with 7 bases that match TRBD1. The germline gives CDR1 LGHDT, CDR2 YNNKEL (reference sequence). Losses at the gene ends were 5 bases for V and 5 bases for J; bases not matched to a gene: 14. The CDR3 sequence is 16 residues long. In nucleotides, the CDR3 is TGTGCCAGCAGCGATCTTACCACAGGGGCTGGGGAGACCCAGTACTTC. Translation gives CASSDLTTGAGETQYF.

This clonotype was detected many times. The chain is built from TRBV11-3 and TRBJ2-1, with D hard to call. The CDR3 covers 14 residues. Germline V gene sequence: CDR1 SGHNT, CDR2 YENEEA. Trimming pared 5 bases from V and 4 bases from J, leaving 12 bases between. Written as DNA, the CDR3 is TGTGCCAGCAGCCCCGGGCCCCATTACAATGAGCAGTTCTTC. Protein: CASSPGPHYNEQFF. Full variable domain (remainder filled in from reference TRBV11-3 and TRBJ2-1): EAGVVQSPRYKIIEKKQPVAFWCNPISGHNTLYWYLQNLGQGPELLIRYENEEAVDDSQLPKDRFSAERLKGVDSTLKIQPAELGDSAVYLCASSPGPHYNEQFFGPGTRLTVL.